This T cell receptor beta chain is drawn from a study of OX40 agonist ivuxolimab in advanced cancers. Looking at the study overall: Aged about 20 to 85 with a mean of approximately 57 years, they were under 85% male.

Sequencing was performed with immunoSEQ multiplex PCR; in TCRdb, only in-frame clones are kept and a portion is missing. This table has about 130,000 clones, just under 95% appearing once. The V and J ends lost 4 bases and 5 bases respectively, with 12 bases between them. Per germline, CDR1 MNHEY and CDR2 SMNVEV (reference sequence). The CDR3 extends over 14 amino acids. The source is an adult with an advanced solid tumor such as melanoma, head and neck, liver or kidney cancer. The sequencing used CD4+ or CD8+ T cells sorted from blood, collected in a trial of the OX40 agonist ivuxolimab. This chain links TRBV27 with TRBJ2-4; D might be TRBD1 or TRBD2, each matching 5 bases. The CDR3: CASSSRDSENIQYF. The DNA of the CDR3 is TGTGCCAGCAGTTCCAGGGATAGCGAAAACATTCAGTACTTC.